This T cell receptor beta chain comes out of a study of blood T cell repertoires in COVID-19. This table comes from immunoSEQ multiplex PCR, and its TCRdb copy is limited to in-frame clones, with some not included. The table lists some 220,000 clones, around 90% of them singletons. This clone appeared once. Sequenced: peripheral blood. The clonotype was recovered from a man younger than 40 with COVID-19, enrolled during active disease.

The CDR3 bases are TGTGCCAGCAGCCCTGGGCGATCTTTTGAAGCTTTCTTT. Residues: CASSPGRSFEAFF. The genes are TRBV7-6 and TRBJ1-1; D remains ambiguous. CDR3 size: 13 residues. The germline V gene has CDR1 SGHVS and CDR2 FNYEAQ. V dropped 5 bases and J dropped 7 bases, with 14 bases sitting between them.